This TCR beta chain derives from a study of cytomegalovirus exposure and HLA in healthy donors. This clone turned up a few times. Both 60 Vbeta primers and 13 Jbeta primers went into the PCR. Some clones are missing from TCRdb's copy, which holds only in-frame ones; the method was immunoSEQ multiplex PCR. The table has around 100,000 clones, about four fifths seen once. The sequencing sample was made of PBMCs. The TCR comes from a young man in good health and CMV-seropositive.

CDR3 region: CASSAERAGEAFF. The CDR3, as DNA: TGTGCCAGCAGTGCGGAGAGGGCAGGTGAAGCTTTCTTT. V gene TRBV2 combines with J gene TRBJ1-1, with D unresolved. V was clipped by 4 bases and J by 7 bases, with 13 bases between them. The CDR3 length is 13 residues. Per germline, CDR1 SNHLY and CDR2 FYNNEI.